Listed below are T cell receptor beta chains from one sample, sequenced in a study of response to subunit inactivated influenza vaccine. TCRdb re-called the RT-PCR reads with MiXCR, one entry per CDR3 protein. The table records 490,000 or so distinct CDR3 sequences, around 8% of them present only once. This specimen consisted of PBMCs from blood, obtained less than 25 months after vaccination. The receptors were sampled from a man between 50 and 75 years old who received an inactivated influenza vaccine. Both conserved end residues are part of each CDR3. Each record gives: clone size, J gene, D gene, V gene, CDR3 protein, CDR3 DNA. D genes are given only for firm matches. Clone size is given for some rows only: seen once, a few or many times, or a class if the clone is expanded.

.	TRBJ1-1	.	TRBV5-1	CASSWGTEAFF	TGCGCCAGCAGTTGGGGCACTGAAGCTTTCTTT
.	TRBJ2-1	.	TRBV5-6	CASSLGLRSSYNEQFF	TGTGCCAGCAGCTTGGGACTACGGAGCTCCTACAATGAGCAGTTCTTC
few	TRBJ2-3	.	TRBV28	CASSFLGDTQYF	TGTGCCAGCAGTTTTTTGGGGGATACGCAGTATTTT
many	TRBJ1-2	.	TRBV10-3	CAISVPMGGYTF	TGTGCCATCAGTGTACCCATGGGCGGCTACACCTTC
.	TRBJ2-3	.	TRBV12-3/TRBV12-4	CARSQGRRGAQYF	TGTGCCAGAAGTCAAGGGCGCAGGGGAGCGCAGTATTTT
few	TRBJ2-7	TRBD2	TRBV20-1	CSAKLAGGPGEQYF	TGCAGTGCTAAACTAGCGGGAGGGCCTGGCGAGCAGTACTTC
few	TRBJ2-5	.	TRBV6-2/TRBV6-3	CASSPPGAQTQETQYF	TGTGCCAGCAGTCCTCCGGGAGCGCAAACTCAAGAGACCCAGTACTTC
many	TRBJ2-1	TRBD2	TRBV6-1	CASVSGGQYNEQFF	TGTGCCAGCGTGAGCGGGGGCCAGTACAATGAGCAGTTCTTC
.	TRBJ1-6	TRBD1	TRBV7-2	CASSWAGQGINSPLHF	TGTGCCAGCAGCTGGGCGGGACAGGGAATCAATTCACCCCTCCACTTT
few	TRBJ2-1	TRBD2	TRBV5-1	CASRLAGDYNEQFF	TGCGCCAGCAGATTAGCGGGAGACTACAATGAGCAGTTCTTC
.	TRBJ2-7	.	TRBV28	CASSPPSGGEQYF	TGTGCCAGCAGTCCCCCTTCGGGCGGCGAGCAGTACTTC